This T cell receptor (beta chain) was sequenced in a study of type 1 and type 2 diabetes patients. Across the study: T cells were magnetically sorted from PBMCs as CD4+ or CD8+ subsets. The study's findings and limits: In type 2 diabetes, highly-expanded CD4+ clones took a median roughly 4% of reads.

Germline V gene data show CDR1 as GTSNPN and CDR2 as SVGIG (reference sequence). CDR3 length equals 14 residues. Between the trimmed V and J ends, which lost 2 bases and 2 bases, there was a span of 10 bases. With regard to this clonotype: Its antigen is still unknown.

Amplification started from genomic DNA. A primer set of 30 forward and 13 reverse primers amplified the CDR3. From the multiplex PCR reads, TCRdb called clonotypes with MiXCR, one entry per CDR3 protein. Found here are 250,000 or so distinct CDR3 sequences, roughly 50% of them singletons; the top ten hold roughly 15%. Approximately 9.1 milliliters of peripheral blood were collected from each participant. V is TRBV30 and J is TRBJ1-5, with a possible D match to TRBD1 (5 bases). This sequence was found in a man between 18 and 35 years old with type 2 diabetes. The sample was peripheral blood mononuclear cells (PBMCs). CDR3 in amino acids: CAWSLQGGNQPQHF. The CDR3 DNA follows: TGTGCCTGGAGTCTTCAGGGTGGCAATCAGCCCCAGCATTTT.